This TCR beta chain was recovered during a study of cytomegalovirus exposure and HLA in healthy donors. The study's findings and limits: While the bulk of TCR sequences proved rare, some public TCRs turned up in many donors.

The PCR used 60 Vbeta and 13 Jbeta primers. Profiled with immunoSEQ multiplex PCR; TCRdb holds only in-frame clones, not every one. This sample's clone table lists under 150,000 clones. Comments on this clone: Its antigen is as yet unknown.

The CDR3 covers 13 residues. With 6 bases removed from V and 1 base from J, the gap between germline ends came to 10 bases. Germline CDR1 SGHRS, CDR2 YFSETQ. Sequencing was performed on PBMCs. This TCR derives from a woman aged 60-75 years in good health and CMV-seronegative. The chain recombines TRBV5-1 with TRBJ1-1; D not certain. CDR3 protein: CASKREPNTEAFF. The CDR3 DNA reads TGCGCCAGCAAGCGGGAGCCGAACACTGAAGCTTTCTTT.